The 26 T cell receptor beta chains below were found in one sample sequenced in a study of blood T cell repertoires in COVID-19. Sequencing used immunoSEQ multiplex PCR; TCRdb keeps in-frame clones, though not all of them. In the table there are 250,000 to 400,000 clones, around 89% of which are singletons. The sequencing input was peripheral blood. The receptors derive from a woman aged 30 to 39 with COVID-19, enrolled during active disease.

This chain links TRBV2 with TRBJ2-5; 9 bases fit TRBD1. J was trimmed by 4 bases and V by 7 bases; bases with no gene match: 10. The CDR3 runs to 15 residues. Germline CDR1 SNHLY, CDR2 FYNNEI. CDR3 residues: CASIKQGAVGETQYF. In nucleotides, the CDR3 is TGTGCCAGCATCAAACAGGGGGCAGTAGGAGAGACCCAGTACTTC.

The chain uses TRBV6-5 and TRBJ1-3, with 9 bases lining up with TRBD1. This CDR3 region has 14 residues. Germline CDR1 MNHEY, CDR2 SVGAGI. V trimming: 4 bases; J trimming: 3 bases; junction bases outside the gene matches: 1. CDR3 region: CASSSTGGGNTIYF. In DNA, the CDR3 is TGTGCCAGCAGTTCGACAGGGGGTGGAAACACCATATATTTT.

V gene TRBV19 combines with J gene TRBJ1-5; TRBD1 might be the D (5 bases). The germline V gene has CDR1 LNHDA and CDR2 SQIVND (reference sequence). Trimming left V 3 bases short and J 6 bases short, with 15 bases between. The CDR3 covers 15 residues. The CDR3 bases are TGTGCCAGTAGTATTCGGCAGGGAAGAGCTCAGCCCCAGCATTTT. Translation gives CASSIRQGRAQPQHF.

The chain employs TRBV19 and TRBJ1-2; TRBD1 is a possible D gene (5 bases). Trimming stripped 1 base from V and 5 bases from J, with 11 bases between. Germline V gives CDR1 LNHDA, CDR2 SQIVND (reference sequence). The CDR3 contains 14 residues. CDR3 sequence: CASSIGGQGYGYTF. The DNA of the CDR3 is TGTGCCAGTAGTATAGGGGGCCAGGGATATGGCTACACCTTC. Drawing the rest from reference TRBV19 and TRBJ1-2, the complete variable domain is DGGITQSPKYLFRKEGQNVTLSCEQNLNHDAMYWYRQDPGQGLRLIYYSQIVNDFQKGDIAEGYSVSREKKESFPLTVTSAQKNPTAFYLCASSIGGQGYGYTFGSGTRLTVV.

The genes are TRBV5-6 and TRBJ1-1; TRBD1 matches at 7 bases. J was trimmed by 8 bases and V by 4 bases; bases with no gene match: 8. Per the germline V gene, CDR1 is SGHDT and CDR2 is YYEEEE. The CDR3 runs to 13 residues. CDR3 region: CASSRQGVGEAFF. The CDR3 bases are TGTGCCAGCAGCCGACAGGGTGTGGGAGAAGCTTTCTTT.

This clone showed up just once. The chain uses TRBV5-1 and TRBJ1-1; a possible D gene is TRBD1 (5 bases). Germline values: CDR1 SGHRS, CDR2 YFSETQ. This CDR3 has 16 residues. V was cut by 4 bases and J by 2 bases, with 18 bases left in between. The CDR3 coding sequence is TGCGCCAGCAGCCCTTCGGGGGTACGGCACAACACTGAAGCTTTCTTT. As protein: CASSPSGVRHNTEAFF.

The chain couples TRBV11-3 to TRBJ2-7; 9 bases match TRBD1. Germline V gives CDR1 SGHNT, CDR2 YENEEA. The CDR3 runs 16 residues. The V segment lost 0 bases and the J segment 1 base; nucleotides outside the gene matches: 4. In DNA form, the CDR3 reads TGTGCCAGCAGCTTAGAAGGGGACAGGGATTCCTACGAGCAGTACTTC. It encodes CASSLEGDRDSYEQYF.

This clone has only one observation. CDR3 sequence (DNA): TGTGCCAGCAGTTACTCCGCAGGGGTCGGCGAAAAACTGTTTTTT. Translation gives CASSYSAGVGEKLFF. V usage is TRBV6-5 and J usage is TRBJ1-4; D might be TRBD1 (6 bases). Germline lookup yields CDR1 MNHEY and CDR2 SVGAGI. This CDR3 is built from 15 residues. V lost 0 bases and J lost 8, with 13 bases in between.

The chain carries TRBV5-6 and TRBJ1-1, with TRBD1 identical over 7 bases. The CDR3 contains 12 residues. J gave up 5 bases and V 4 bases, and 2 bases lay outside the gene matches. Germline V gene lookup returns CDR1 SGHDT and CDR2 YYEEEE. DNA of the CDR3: TGTGCCAGCAGCCCACAGGGGACTGAAGCTTTCTTT. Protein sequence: CASSPQGTEAFF. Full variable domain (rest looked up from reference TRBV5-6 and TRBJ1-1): DAGVTQSPTHLIKTRGQQVTLRCSPKSGHDTVSWYQQALGQGPQFIFQYYEEEERQRGNFPDRFSGHQFPNYSSELNVNALLLGDSALYLCASSPQGTEAFFGQGTRLTVV.

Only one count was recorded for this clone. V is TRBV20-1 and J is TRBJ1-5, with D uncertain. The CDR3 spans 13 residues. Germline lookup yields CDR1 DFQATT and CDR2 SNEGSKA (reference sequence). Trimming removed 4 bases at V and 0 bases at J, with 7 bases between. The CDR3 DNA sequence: TGCAGTGCTATTGATATTAGCAATCAGCCCCAGCATTTT. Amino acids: CSAIDISNQPQHF.

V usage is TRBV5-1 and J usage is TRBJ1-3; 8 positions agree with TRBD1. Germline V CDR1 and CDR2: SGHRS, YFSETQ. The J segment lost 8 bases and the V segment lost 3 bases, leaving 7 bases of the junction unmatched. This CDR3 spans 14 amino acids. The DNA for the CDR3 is TGCGCCAGCAGCTGGGGACAGGAAGGGGACACCATATATTTT. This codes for CASSWGQEGDTIYF. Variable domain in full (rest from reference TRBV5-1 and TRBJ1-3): KAGVTQTPRYLIKTRGQQVTLSCSPISGHRSVSWYQQTPGQGLQFLFEYFSETQRNKGNFPGRFSGRQFSNSRSEMNVSTLELGDSALYLCASSWGQEGDTIYFGEGSWLTVV.

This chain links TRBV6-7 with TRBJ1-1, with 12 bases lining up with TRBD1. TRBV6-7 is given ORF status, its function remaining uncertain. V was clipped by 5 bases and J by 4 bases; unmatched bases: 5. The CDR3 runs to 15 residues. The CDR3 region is CASSIPGQGATEAFF. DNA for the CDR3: TGTGCCAGCAGTATACCGGGACAGGGGGCCACTGAAGCTTTCTTT.

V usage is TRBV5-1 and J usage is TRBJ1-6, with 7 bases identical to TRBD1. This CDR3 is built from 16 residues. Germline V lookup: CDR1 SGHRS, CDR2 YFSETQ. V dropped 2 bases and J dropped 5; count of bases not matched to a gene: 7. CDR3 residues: CASSFTGTANNSPLHF. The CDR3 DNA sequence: TGCGCCAGCAGCTTTACCGGGACAGCGAATAATTCACCCCTCCACTTT.

CDR3 region: CASSLLAGGGNEQFF. The CDR3 DNA reads as TGTGCCAGCAGCTTACTAGCGGGGGGAGGGAATGAGCAGTTCTTC. The chain couples TRBV27 to TRBJ2-1, with 12 bases lining up with TRBD2. Germline V gives CDR1 MNHEY, CDR2 SMNVEV (reference sequence). This CDR3 spans 15 amino acids. J gave up 7 bases and V 6 bases, and 7 bases lay outside the gene matches.

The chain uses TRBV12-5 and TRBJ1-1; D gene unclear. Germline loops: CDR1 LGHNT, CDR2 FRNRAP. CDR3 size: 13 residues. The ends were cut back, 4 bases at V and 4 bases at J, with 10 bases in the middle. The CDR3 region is CASGYEEGTEAFF. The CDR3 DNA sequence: TGTGCTAGTGGTTATGAGGAAGGCACTGAAGCTTTCTTT.

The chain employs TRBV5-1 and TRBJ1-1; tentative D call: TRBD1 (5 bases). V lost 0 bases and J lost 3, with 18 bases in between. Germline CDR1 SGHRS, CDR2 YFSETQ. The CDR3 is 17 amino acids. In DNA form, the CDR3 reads TGCGCCAGCAGCTTGGCCGTAGGGGTAGGGAAGGACACTGAAGCTTTCTTT. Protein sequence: CASSLAVGVGKDTEAFF.

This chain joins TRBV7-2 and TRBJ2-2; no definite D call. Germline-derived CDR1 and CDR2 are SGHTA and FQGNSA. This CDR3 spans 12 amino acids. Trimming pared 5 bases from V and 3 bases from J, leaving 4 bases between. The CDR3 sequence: CASSVYTGELFF. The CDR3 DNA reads TGTGCCAGCAGCGTATACACCGGGGAGCTGTTTTTT.

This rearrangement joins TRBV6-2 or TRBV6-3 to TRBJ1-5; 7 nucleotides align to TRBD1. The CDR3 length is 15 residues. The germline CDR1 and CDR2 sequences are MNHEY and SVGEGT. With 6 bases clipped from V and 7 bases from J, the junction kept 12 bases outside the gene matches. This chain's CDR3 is CASSLRDSWEQPQHF. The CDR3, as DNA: TGTGCCAGCAGCCTCCGGGACAGCTGGGAGCAGCCCCAGCATTTT.

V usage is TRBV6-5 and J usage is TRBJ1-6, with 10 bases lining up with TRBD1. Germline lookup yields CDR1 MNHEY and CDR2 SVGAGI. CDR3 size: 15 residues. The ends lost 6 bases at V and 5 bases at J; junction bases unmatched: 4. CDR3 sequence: CASSRGQGHNSPLHF. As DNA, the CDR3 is TGTGCCAGCAGCCGGGGACAGGGGCATAATTCACCCCTCCACTTT.

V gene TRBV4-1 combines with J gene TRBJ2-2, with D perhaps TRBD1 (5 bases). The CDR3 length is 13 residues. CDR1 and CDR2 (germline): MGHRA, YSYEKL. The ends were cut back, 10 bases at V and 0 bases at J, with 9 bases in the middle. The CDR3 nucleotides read TGCGCCATAGGGGCAGCGAACACCGGGGAGCTGTTTTTT. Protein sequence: CAIGAANTGELFF.

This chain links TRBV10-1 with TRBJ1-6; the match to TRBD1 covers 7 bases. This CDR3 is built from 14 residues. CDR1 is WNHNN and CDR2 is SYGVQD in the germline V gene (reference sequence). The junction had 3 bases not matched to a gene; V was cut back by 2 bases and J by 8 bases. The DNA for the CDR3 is TGCGCCAGCAGTGAGGGACAGGAATATTCACCCCTCCACTTT. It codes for CASSEGQEYSPLHF.

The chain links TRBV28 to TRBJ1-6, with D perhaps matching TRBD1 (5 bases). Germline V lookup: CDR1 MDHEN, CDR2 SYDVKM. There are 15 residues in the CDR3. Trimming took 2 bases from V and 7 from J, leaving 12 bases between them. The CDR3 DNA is TGTGCCAGCAGTTTAACGACAGTTTCAAATTCACCCCTCCACTTT. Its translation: CASSLTTVSNSPLHF. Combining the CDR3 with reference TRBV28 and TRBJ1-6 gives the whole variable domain DVKVTQSSRYLVKRTGEKVFLECVQDMDHENMFWYRQDPGLGLRLIYFSYDVKMKEKGDIPEGYSVSREKKERFSLILESASTNQTSMYLCASSLTTVSNSPLHFGNGTRLTVT.

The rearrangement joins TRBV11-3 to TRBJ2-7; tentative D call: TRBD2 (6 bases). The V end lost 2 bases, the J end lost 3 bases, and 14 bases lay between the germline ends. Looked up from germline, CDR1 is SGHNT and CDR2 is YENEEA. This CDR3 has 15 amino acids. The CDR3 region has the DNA TGTGCCAGCAGCTTAAGGCGGGGTTATCACTACGAGCAGTACTTC. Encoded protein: CASSLRRGYHYEQYF.

CDR3 residues: CASSVRDEQFF. DNA of the CDR3: TGTGCCAGCAGCGTACGGGATGAGCAGTTCTTC. The rearrangement joins TRBV9 to TRBJ2-1; D gene uncertain. Germline V gene data show CDR1 as SGDLS and CDR2 as YYNGEE. The CDR3 extends over 11 amino acids. Trimming removed 1 base from V and 8 bases from J, with 4 bases in between. The complete variable domain, with remaining parts taken from reference TRBV9 and TRBJ2-1, reads DSGVTQTPKHLITATGQRVTLRCSPRSGDLSVYWYQQSLDQGLQFLIQYYNGEERAKGNILERFSAQQFPDLHSELNLSSLELGDSALYFCASSVRDEQFFGPGTRLTVL.

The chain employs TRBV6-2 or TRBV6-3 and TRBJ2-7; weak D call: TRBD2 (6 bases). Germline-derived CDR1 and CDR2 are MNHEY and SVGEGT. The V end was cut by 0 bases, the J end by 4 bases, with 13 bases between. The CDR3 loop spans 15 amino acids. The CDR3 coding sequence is TGTGCCAGCAGTTACTCGACTGACGCGGGGTACGAGCAGTACGTC. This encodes CASSYSTDAGYEQYV.

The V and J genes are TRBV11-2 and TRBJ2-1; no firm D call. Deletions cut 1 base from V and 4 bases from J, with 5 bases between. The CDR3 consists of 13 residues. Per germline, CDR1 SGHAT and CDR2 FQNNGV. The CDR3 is CASSLAKYNEQFF. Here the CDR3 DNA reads TGTGCCAGCAGCTTAGCCAAATACAATGAGCAGTTCTTC. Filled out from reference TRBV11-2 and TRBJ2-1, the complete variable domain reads EAGVAQSPRYKIIEKRQSVAFWCNPISGHATLYWYQQILGQGPKLLIQFQNNGVVDDSQLPKDRFSAERLKGVDSTLKIQPAKLEDSAVYLCASSLAKYNEQFFGPGTRLTVL.